Described below is a single T cell receptor (beta chain) sequence and its context. It lacks a known antigen. The input lacks base qualities; no much larger clone sits a single base away. TCR CDR3 regions were amplified from genomic DNA by multiplex PCR using the deep immunoSEQ assay. Extracted genomic DNA from each cell subset was distributed evenly across all wells of several immunoSEQ 96-well plates, and each plate was treated as a replicate. For sorted subsets, 200 to 250 ng of genomic DNA, equivalent to some 33,000 T cell genomes, went into each replicate PCR. Purified libraries were quantified with a Qubit 3.0 fluorometer, sized on a Bioanalyzer 2100, and re-quantified with the KAPA Library Quantification kit. Each immunoSEQ 96-well plate was sequenced on its own single-read 150-cycle Illumina NextSeq 550 flow cell. The original methods were these. The immunoSEQ output contained only junctional sequences without quality scores, so filtering could not match that applied to full-length reads. Sequences were annotated with PyIR, a Python wrapper for IgBLAST v1.9, and V/J genes and CDR3 were assigned using IMGT germline references. Reads were removed for weak V/J assignments (E-value above 1e-6), missing CDR3, stop codons, out-of-frame junctions, or ambiguous translated residues. A V3J clonotype was defined by an identical inferred V gene, J gene, and CDR3 amino acid sequence. To compute the percentage overlap between repertoires, the number of shared unique clonotypes was divided by the size of the smaller repertoire. Richness of each repertoire was evaluated using RTK rarefaction, the Chao1 estimator, and Recon v2.1 estimates of unobserved clonotypes. For all TCRbeta clonotypes obtained by the gDNA method from a handful of donors, generation probabilities were computed with OLGA. TCRdb retrieved this table from immuneACCESS and kept in-frame rearrangements only. Not all clones are present; in checked studies, unresolved V genes account for under half, and no reason is known for the remainder. The D gene and trimming were derived from the DNA, and the V and J assignments and clone size from that table. The sample records about 2 million clones, approximately 95% of which are singletons. The ten largest clones take up approximately 0.13% of the sample.

This record belongs to a study of shared clonotypes between healthy human individuals (dated by TCRdb to about 2020). For context, the study as a whole: The cohort comprised a couple of women and three men aged 18 to 49 years. For each donor, CD4 naive and CD4 memory were each given three plates, CD8 naive was given two plates, and CD8 memory was given one plate. The study deeply sequenced blood TCR repertoires of about five healthy adults to estimate repertoire size and the extent of clonotype sharing between individuals. Different laboratories and diverse techniques were used to prepare libraries and sequence TCR repertoires, to increase sequencing depth and limit assay-specific biases. Between about 0.9 and 9 billion PBMCs per donor were obtained by leukapheresis. Results the study describes overall, beyond this receptor: Based on pairwise subsampling, the degree of clonotype sharing among donors was expected to be affected by sequencing depth. Because the study included only a small number of donors, the genetic and exposure-history diversity represented was limited. When a few donors were compared, the shared fraction of clonotypes was around 5.1% for naive CD4, 3% to 4% for naive CD8, more than 2% for memory CD4, and less than 0.5% for memory CD8. Naive subsets generally had larger estimated clonotype richness than memory subsets did. Even with the large sequencing depth, rarefaction of the sorted-subset datasets indicated that sequencing was incomplete. Compared with non-shared clonotypes, the clonotypes found in all four sorted-subset donors had higher generation probabilities. Sampling was restricted to blood, and TCR repertoires in tissues likely differ from the TCR repertoires found in blood.

The CDR3 measures 14 amino acids from cysteine to phenylalanine. Only the CDR3 portion is preserved as DNA: 42 bases, with reading frame beginning at the first base. V and J are truncated by 4 bases and 8 bases respectively, leaving an intervening sequence of 14 bases. The germline V gene provides CDR1 SGHAT and CDR2 FQNNGV. The donors were healthy, HIV-negative adults with no recently reported acute infections or vaccinations. All donors were Caucasian adults living in Nashville, Tennessee, USA. Magnetic negative selection was used to enrich CD4+ T cells, after which naive cells were positively selected on CD45RA and the negative fraction became the memory subset. Blood was collected by leukapheresis, and PBMCs were isolated by Ficoll-Histopaque density gradient centrifugation and then cryopreserved in liquid nitrogen vapor phase. Analytical flow cytometry was used to check the purity and quantity of each magnetically sorted T cell population. Genomic DNA was isolated from each sorted fraction and quantified by UV absorbance on a Nanodrop 2000c.

Material for sequencing was naive CD4+ T cells sorted from blood. This specimen's cell subset or site label, interpreted: CD45RA+ positively selected. The receptor was derived from a man younger than 35 in good health. The V and J segments used are TRBV11-2 and TRBJ1-4; TRBD1 is perhaps the D gene, given 5 matching bases. The CDR3 has the sequence CASSSVEGREKLFF. The DNA sequence reads TGTGCCAGCAGCTCCGTCGAGGGACGGGAAAAACTGTTTTTT.